This T cell receptor (beta chain) is from a study of cytomegalovirus exposure and HLA in healthy donors. PCR was performed using 60 Vbeta and 13 Jbeta primers. Libraries were prepared by immunoSEQ multiplex PCR; TCRdb keeps only in-frame clonotypes and omits some of them. In the table there are roughly 140,000 clones, about 80% of which are singletons. Germline V lookup: CDR1 SGDLS, CDR2 YYNGEE. The CDR3 has 14 amino acids. Trimming took 2 bases from V and 7 from J, leaving 10 bases between them. This receptor was obtained from a male donor in good health and CMV-seronegative. The sequenced material came from PBMCs. The chain employs TRBV9 and TRBJ1-6; D perhaps matches TRBD1 (5 bases). DNA for the CDR3: TGTGCCAGCAGCGTTCAGGGCTTAAATTCACCCCTCCACTTT. Translated: CASSVQGLNSPLHF.